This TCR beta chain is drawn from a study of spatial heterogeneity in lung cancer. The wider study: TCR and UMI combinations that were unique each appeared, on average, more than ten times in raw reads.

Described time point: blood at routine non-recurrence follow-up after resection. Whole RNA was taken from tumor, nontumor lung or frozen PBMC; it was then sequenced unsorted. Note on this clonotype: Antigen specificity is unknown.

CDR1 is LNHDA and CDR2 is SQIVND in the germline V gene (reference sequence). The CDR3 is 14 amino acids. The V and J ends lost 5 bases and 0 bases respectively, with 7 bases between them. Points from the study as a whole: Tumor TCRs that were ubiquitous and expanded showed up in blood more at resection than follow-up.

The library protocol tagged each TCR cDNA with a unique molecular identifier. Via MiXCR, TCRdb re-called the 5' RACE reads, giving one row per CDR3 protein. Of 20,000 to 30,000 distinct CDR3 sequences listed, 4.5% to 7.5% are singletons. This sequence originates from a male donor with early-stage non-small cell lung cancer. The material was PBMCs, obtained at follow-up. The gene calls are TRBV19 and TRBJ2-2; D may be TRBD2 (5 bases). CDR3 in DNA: TGTGCCAGTAGTCTAGCAACGAACACCGGGGAGCTGTTTTTT. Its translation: CASSLATNTGELFF.